These 7 T cell receptor beta chains came from one sample sequenced in a study of CD8+CD57+ T cells in acquired aplastic anemia. Individuals selected for sequencing had exhibited CD8+CD57+ cell expansion on flow cytometry. CDR3 and TCR beta VDJ profiling relied on genomic DNA as the template. Each CDR3 protein is one row after TCRdb ran MiXCR on the reads. The table has about 260,000 distinct CDR3 sequences, approximately 80% seen once. The sample was sorted CD4+, CD8+, or CD8+CD57+ T cells (not recorded which) from PBMCs. All receptors come from a human donor with aplastic anemia.

About this clonotype itself: Because it lacks the conserved phenylalanine or tryptophan at the end, this CDR3 is likely a read error. This rearrangement joins TRBV7-9 to TRBJ2-3; 8 bases line up with TRBD2. J gave up 11 bases and V 5 bases, and 9 bases lay outside the gene matches. CDR3 size: 13 residues. From germline, CDR1 is SEHNR and CDR2 FQNEAQ (reference sequence). In nucleotides, the CDR3 is TGTGCCAGCAGCGATGGAAGAAGCGGGAGGCAGTATGAG. Translated, it gives CASSDGRSGRQYE.

This chain's CDR3 is CASSLGLAGVRDEQFF. The CDR3 coding sequence is TGTGCCAGCAGCTTGGGACTAGCGGGGGTTAGGGATGAGCAGTTCTTC. V is TRBV11-2 and J is TRBJ2-1; TRBD2 aligns across 14 bases. Germline V lookup: CDR1 SGHAT, CDR2 FQNNGV. The CDR3 consists of 16 residues. V dropped 3 bases and J dropped 8; count of bases not matched to a gene: 6.

The chain recombines TRBV19 with TRBJ1-1; D gene ambiguous. Germline assignment: CDR1 LNHDA and CDR2 SQIVND (reference sequence). The CDR3 extends over 14 amino acids. V lost 9 bases to trimming and J lost 1 base, with 15 bases between them. The CDR3 coding sequence is TGTGCCAGCATAATGAGAGATAAGAACACTGAAGCTTTCTTT. Encoded protein: CASIMRDKNTEAFF.

The rearrangement links TRBV2 to TRBJ1-1, with no clear D. V shed 8 bases and J shed 7 bases, with 17 bases lying between them. Germline V lookup: CDR1 SNHLY, CDR2 FYNNEI. This CDR3 has 13 residues. In DNA, the CDR3 is TGTGCCAGCGGCGGCAGTGCCGGAAGTGAAGCTTTCTTT. Protein sequence: CASGGSAGSEAFF.

The chain is built from TRBV7-2 and TRBJ2-5, with D hard to call. V lost 5 bases, J lost 8 bases, and 18 bases lay in between. Germline CDR1 is SGHTA and CDR2 is FQGNSA. This CDR3 is built from 14 residues. CDR3 nucleotides: TGTGCCAGCAGCCCTCCAAATCGTTGGGATACCCAGTACTTC. Translated: CASSPPNRWDTQYF.

Many counts were recorded for this clonotype. For the CDR3, the DNA is TGTGCCAGCAGCTTGGAGAGGGATACGCAGTATTTT. As protein: CASSLERDTQYF. V and J are TRBV5-6 and TRBJ2-3; D is uncertain. Germline assignment: CDR1 SGHDT and CDR2 YYEEEE. The V end lost 0 bases, the J end lost 6 bases, and 5 bases lay between the germline ends. This CDR3 is built from 12 residues.

The chain is built from TRBV6-6 and TRBJ1-6, with TRBD1 identical over 8 bases. The CDR3 runs 13 residues. In germline, CDR1 is MNHNY, CDR2 SVGAGI (reference sequence). Unmatched junction bases numbered 5, after V lost 6 bases and J lost 10 bases. The CDR3 loop is CASRTTGGSPLHF. The CDR3, as DNA: TGTGCCAGCAGGACCACAGGGGGATCACCCCTCCACTTT.